This TCR beta chain was sequenced during a study of sequential checkpoint blockade in melanoma. Overall study context: First-line arms were nivolumab then ipilimumab, or the reverse, randomized 1:1.

This clone was detected once. The data were produced by immunoSEQ multiplex PCR, yet TCRdb's version contains in-frame clones alone and is incomplete. The table lists approximately 22,000 clones, roughly 75% of them singletons, with 15% to 20% in the top ten. Trimming left V 4 bases short and J 3 bases short, with 20 bases between. CDR3 length: 16 amino acids. The germline V gene has CDR1 SGDLS and CDR2 YYNGEE. Treatment reported: randomized to nivolumab then ipilimumab (arm A) or the reverse (arm B). This rearrangement joins TRBV9 to TRBJ2-7; maybe TRBD1 (5 bases). Sample: CD8+ T cells sorted from blood (inferred from file names), taken from a patient given nivolumab and ipilimumab in sequence. The sequence was obtained from a human donor with melanoma. In DNA, the CDR3 is TGTGCCAGCAGCCCAGAAGGGGCCCTTTCCCTCTACGAGCAGTACTTC. Its protein is CASSPEGALSLYEQYF.